Listed below are T cell receptor beta chains from one sample, sequenced in a study of T cell changes during pregnancy in multiple sclerosis. Assay: immunoSEQ multiplex PCR; the TCRdb copy retains only in-frame clones and omits some. This table has around 38,000 clones, about 92% appearing once. Material: CD8+ T cells from peripheral blood mononuclear cells, obtained in the third trimester of pregnancy. Receptor source: a female donor with multiple sclerosis, enrolled in a pregnancy study. Each CDR3 is given with its conserved first and last residue. The D gene is left open where the match is weak. The size field is filled for only some rows; it gives once, few, many or a size class.

j_gene: TRBJ2-6; abundance: -; d_gene: -; v_gene: TRBV7-2; CDR3nt: TGTGCCAGCAGCAGAGCCTCTGGGGCCAACGTCCTGACTTTC; CDR3aa: CASSRASGANVLTF
j_gene: TRBJ2-7; abundance: -; d_gene: -; v_gene: TRBV5-5; CDR3nt: TGTGCCAGCAGCTTGGTCGGCTACGAGCAGTACTTC; CDR3aa: CASSLVGYEQYF
j_gene: TRBJ2-7; abundance: once; d_gene: -; v_gene: TRBV19; CDR3nt: TGTGCCAGTAGTATGTGGGACAACTCCTACGAGCAGTACTTC; CDR3aa: CASSMWDNSYEQYF
j_gene: TRBJ1-2; abundance: -; d_gene: -; v_gene: TRBV7-2; CDR3nt: TGTGCCAGCAGCTGGGACCCCAGGAGGGGTTTAGAGTATGGCTACACCTTC; CDR3aa: CASSWDPRRGLEYGYTF
j_gene: TRBJ1-5; abundance: few; d_gene: TRBD1; v_gene: TRBV19; CDR3nt: TGTGCCAGCCAAGGACAGGGAATTCAGCCCCAGCATTTT; CDR3aa: CASQGQGIQPQHF
j_gene: TRBJ1-1; abundance: -; d_gene: -; v_gene: TRBV7-9; CDR3nt: TGTGCCAGCAGCCCACTTACAGGGCCTAACACTGAAGCTTTCTTT; CDR3aa: CASSPLTGPNTEAFF
j_gene: TRBJ2-2; abundance: -; d_gene: TRBD2; v_gene: TRBV4-3; CDR3nt: TGCGCCAGCAGCCAAGAGGAACTACTAGCGGGAGAAGCGGCCGGGGAGCTGTTTTTT; CDR3aa: CASSQEELLAGEAAGELFF
j_gene: TRBJ1-1; abundance: -; d_gene: -; v_gene: TRBV27; CDR3nt: TGTGCCAGCAGTTCCCACAGGGACCCTGAAGCTTTCTTT; CDR3aa: CASSSHRDPEAFF
j_gene: TRBJ2-7; abundance: -; d_gene: -; v_gene: TRBV4-1; CDR3nt: TGCGCCAGCAGCCAAGACTATCTAGAGAGGGACTACGAGCAGTACTTC; CDR3aa: CASSQDYLERDYEQYF
j_gene: TRBJ2-7; abundance: -; d_gene: -; v_gene: TRBV13; CDR3nt: TGTGCCAGCAGCTTAGGAGTTAGCCCTTACGAGCAGTACTTC; CDR3aa: CASSLGVSPYEQYF
j_gene: TRBJ1-1; abundance: -; d_gene: TRBD1; v_gene: TRBV29-1; CDR3nt: TGCAGCGTTGAACTCCGGGAAACCGGGACAGGTGAAGCTTTCTTT; CDR3aa: CSVELRETGTGEAFF